The present entry profiles one T cell receptor beta chain with its context. Its antigen is unidentified. The source of the sample is a study of T cell repertoires in cytomegalovirus infection. Study details: A matching HLA type, together with CMV infection, was signaled by public TCR beta signatures.

Via MiXCR, TCRdb re-called the reads, giving one row per CDR3 protein. The table shows roughly 800,000 distinct CDR3 sequences, with about 27% occurring only once. Study observations and caveats: Summed frequency of public TCR beta families distinguished CMV carriers with the relevant HLA.

The sequence came from a human donor in good health (CMV status not recorded). Some clones in this sample may be carry-over from other donors' samples. The sample here was cultured CD8+ T cells from PBMCs, taken from culture after CMV antigen stimulation.

The CDR3 reads CASSWGEFTDTQYF. The CDR3 coding sequence is TGTGCCAGCAGTTGGGGGGAGTTCACAGATACGCAGTATTTT. V usage is TRBV12-3 or TRBV12-4 and J usage is TRBJ2-3; tentative D call: TRBD2 (6 bases). The ends were cut back, 4 bases at V and 2 bases at J, with 10 bases in the middle. There are 14 residues in the CDR3.